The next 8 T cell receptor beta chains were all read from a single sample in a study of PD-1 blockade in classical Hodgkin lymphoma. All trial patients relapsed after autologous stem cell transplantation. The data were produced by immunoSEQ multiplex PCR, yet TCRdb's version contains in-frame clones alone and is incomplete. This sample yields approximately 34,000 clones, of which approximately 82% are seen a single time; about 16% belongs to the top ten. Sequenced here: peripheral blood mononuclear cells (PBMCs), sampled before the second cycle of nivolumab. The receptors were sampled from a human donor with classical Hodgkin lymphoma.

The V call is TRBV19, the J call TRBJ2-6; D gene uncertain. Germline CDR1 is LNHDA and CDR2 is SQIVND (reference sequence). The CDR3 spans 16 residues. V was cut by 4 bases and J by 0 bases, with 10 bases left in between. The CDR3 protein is CASSTHSTSGANVLTF. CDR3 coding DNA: TGTGCCAGTAGTACGCACAGCACCTCTGGGGCCAACGTCCTGACTTTC. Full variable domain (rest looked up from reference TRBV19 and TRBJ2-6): DGGITQSPKYLFRKEGQNVTLSCEQNLNHDAMYWYRQDPGQGLRLIYYSQIVNDFQKGDIAEGYSVSREKKESFPLTVTSAQKNPTAFYLCASSTHSTSGANVLTFGAGSRLTVL.

The CDR3 DNA reads TGTGCCAGCAGCTCAACTAGCGGGGGCACTTACACCGGGGAGCTGTTTTTT. Translating gives CASSSTSGGTYTGELFF. The J gene is TRBJ2-2, the V gene TRBV7-7, with 11 bases matching TRBD2. Germline values: CDR1 SSHAT, CDR2 FNYEAQ (reference sequence). This CDR3 is built from 17 residues. V lost 4 bases to trimming and J lost 3 bases; unmatched junction nucleotides: 7.

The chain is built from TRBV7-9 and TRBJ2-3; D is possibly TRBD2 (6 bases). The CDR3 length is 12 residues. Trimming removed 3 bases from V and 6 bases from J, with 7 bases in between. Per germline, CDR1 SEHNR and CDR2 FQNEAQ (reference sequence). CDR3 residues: CASSLEGDTQYF. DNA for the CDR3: TGTGCCAGCAGCTTGGAGGGGGATACGCAGTATTTT.

The CDR3 region is CASSGGTNLKSYTF. For the CDR3, the DNA is TGTGCCAGCTCCGGCGGGACAAACCTAAAGAGCTACACCTTC. This rearrangement joins TRBV18 to TRBJ1-2; D perhaps matches TRBD1 (6 bases). This CDR3 region has 14 residues. Deletions cut 6 bases from V and 9 bases from J, with 20 bases between. Germline V gives CDR1 KGHSH, CDR2 LQKENI.

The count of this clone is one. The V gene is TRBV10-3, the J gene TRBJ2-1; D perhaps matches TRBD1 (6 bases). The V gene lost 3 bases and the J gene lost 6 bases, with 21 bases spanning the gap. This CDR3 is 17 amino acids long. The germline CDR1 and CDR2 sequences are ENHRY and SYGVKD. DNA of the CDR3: TGTGCCATCAGTGAAGGGCTAGGAGGCAGAGGGGGCAATGAGCAGTTCTTC. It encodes CAISEGLGGRGGNEQFF.

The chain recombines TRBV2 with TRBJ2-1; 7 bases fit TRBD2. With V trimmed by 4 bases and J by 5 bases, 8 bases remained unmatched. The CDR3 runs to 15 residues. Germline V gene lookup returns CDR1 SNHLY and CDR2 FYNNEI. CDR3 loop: CASSGSGVSHNEQFF. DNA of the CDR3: TGTGCCAGCAGTGGGAGCGGGGTGAGCCACAATGAGCAGTTCTTC.

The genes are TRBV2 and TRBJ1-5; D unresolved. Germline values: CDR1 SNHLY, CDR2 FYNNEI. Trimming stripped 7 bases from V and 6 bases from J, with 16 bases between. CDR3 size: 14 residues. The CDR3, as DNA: TGTGCCAGCAATCTAGAGGGAACGCTTCAGCCCCAGCATTTT. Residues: CASNLEGTLQPQHF.

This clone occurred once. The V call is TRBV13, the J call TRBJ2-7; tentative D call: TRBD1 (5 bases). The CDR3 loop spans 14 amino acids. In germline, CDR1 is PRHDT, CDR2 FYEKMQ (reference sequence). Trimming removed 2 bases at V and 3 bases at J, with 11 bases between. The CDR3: CASSLIGRDYEQYF. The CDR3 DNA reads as TGTGCCAGCAGCTTAATAGGCAGGGACTACGAGCAGTACTTC.